This T cell receptor (beta chain) emerged from a study of shared T cell receptors in the human thymus. Data came from immunoSEQ multiplex PCR; TCRdb stores just in-frame clones and leaves some out. This sample yields 55,000 to 75,000 clones, of which roughly 96% are seen a single time; less than 0.04% belongs to the top ten. The sequence derives from a human donor. Material: thymocytes.

The chain's CDR3 is CASSYRTGRYGYTF. CDR3 sequence (DNA): TGTGCCAGCAGCTACCGGACAGGACGCTATGGCTACACCTTC. The rearrangement links TRBV7-8 to TRBJ1-2, with 7 bases identical to TRBD1. Germline CDR1 SGHVS, CDR2 FQNEAQ. The CDR3 has 14 residues. Trimming took 4 bases from V and 4 from J; bases not matched to a gene: 6. The entire variable domain, with the rest obtained from reference TRBV7-8 and TRBJ1-2, is as follows: GAGVSQSPRYKVAKRGQDVALRCDPISGHVSLFWYQQALGQGPEFLTYFQNEAQLDKSGLPSDRFFAERPEGSVSTLKIQRTQQEDSAVYLCASSYRTGRYGYTFGSGTRLTVV.